This T cell receptor (beta chain) stems from a study of shared T cell receptors in the human thymus. V shed 1 base and J 12 bases; nucleotides not matched to a gene: 8. CDR3 length: 14 residues. Germline V gene data show CDR1 as LGHNA and CDR2 as YNFKEQ. Sequenced by immunoSEQ multiplex PCR; TCRdb stores in-frame clones only, minus some. Of 63,000 or so clones in the sample, roughly 96% were seen once. Sequencing was carried out using thymocytes. The J gene is TRBJ2-1, the V gene TRBV4-2; 8 nucleotides match TRBD2. This receptor was identified in a human donor. The CDR3 nucleotides are TGTGCCAGCAGCCAAGCGGGGGGGCGGGGTAGGCAGTTCTTC. It is translated as CASSQAGGRGRQFF.